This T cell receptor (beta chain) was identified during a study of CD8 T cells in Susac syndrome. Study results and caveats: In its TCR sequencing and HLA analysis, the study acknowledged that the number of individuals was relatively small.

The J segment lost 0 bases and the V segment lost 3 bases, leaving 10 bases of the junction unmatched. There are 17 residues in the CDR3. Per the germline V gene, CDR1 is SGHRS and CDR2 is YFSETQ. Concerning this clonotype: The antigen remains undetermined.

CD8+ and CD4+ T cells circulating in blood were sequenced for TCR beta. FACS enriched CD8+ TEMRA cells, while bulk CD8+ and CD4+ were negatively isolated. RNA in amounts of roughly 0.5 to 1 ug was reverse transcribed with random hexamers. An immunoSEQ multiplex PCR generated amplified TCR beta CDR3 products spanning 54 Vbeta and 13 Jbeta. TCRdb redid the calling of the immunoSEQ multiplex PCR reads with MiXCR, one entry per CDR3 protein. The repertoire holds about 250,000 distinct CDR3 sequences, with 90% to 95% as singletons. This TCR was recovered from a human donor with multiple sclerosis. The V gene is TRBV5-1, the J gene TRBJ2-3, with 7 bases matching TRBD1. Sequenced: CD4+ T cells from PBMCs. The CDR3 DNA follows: TGCGCCAGCAGCTCACAAATACCGACAGGGAGCACAGATACGCAGTATTTT. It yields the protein CASSSQIPTGSTDTQYF.